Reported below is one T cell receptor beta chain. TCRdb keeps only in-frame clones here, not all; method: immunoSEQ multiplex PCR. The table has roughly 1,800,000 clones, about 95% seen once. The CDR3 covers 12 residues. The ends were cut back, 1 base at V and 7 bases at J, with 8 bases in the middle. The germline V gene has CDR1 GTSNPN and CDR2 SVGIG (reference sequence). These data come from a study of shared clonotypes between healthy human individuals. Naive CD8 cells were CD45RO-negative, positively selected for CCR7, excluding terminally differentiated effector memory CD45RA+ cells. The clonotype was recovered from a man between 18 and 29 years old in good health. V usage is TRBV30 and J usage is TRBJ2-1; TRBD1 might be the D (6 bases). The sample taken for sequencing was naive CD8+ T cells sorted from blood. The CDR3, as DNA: TGTGCCTGGAGTGAGGGGGTGAATGAGCAGTTCTTC. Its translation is CAWSEGVNEQFF. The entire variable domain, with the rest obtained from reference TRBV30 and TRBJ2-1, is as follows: SQTIHQWPATLVQPVGSPLSLECTVEGTSNPNLYWYRQAAGRGLQLLFYSVGIGQISSEVPQNLSASRPQDRQFILSSKKLLLSDSGFYLCAWSEGVNEQFFGPGTRLTVL.